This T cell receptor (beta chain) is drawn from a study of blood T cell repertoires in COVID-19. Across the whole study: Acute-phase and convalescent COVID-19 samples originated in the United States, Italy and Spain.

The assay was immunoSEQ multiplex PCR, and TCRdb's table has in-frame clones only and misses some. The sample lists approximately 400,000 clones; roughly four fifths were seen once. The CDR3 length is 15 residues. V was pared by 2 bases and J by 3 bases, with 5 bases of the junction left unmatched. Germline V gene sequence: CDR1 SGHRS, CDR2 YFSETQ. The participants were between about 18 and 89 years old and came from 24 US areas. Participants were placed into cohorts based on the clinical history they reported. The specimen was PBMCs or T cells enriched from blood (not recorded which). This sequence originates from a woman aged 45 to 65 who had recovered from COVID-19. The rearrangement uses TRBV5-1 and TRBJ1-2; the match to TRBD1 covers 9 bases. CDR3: CASSLTGGADYGYTF. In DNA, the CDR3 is TGCGCCAGCAGCTTAACAGGGGGCGCCGACTATGGCTACACCTTC.